This T cell receptor (beta chain) is from a study of CD8 T cells in Susac syndrome. Trimming took off 8 bases at V and 0 bases at J, with 16 bases between the two ends. Germline loops: CDR1 MDHEN, CDR2 SYDVKM. CDR3 length: 15 residues. After extraction with the RNeasy kit, roughly 0.45 to 1 ug of the RNA was reverse transcribed using random hexamers. An immunoSEQ multiplex PCR amplified TCR beta CDR3 over 54 Vbeta and 13 Jbeta. TCRdb reprocessed the immunoSEQ multiplex PCR reads with MiXCR, giving one entry per CDR3 protein. The table records about 200,000 distinct CDR3 sequences, over 85% of them present only once. Both CD4+ and CD8+ T cells were negatively isolated, and TEMRA cells underwent FACS enrichment.

The genes are TRBV28 and TRBJ1-2; D ambiguous. This sequence was found in a human donor in good health. The sample comprised CD4+ T cells from PBMCs. The CDR3: CASRGEGSTNYGYTF. The DNA for the CDR3 is TGTGCCAGCCGGGGAGAGGGTTCAACTAACTATGGCTACACCTTC.